A selection of T cell receptor beta chains follows, all from one sample in a study of cytomegalovirus exposure and HLA in healthy donors. Using immunoSEQ multiplex PCR, the repertoire was profiled, and TCRdb retains in-frame clones only, with some absent. The table records some 69,000 clones, approximately 79% of them present only once. Sequencing used PBMCs. These receptor sequences come from a woman in her 30s in good health and CMV-seronegative. Both conserved end residues are part of each CDR3. D genes are given only for firm matches. Clone size is shown for a subset of rows, as once, few, many or a class of expanded clone.

v_call: TRBV29-1
d_call: TRBD1
j_call: TRBJ1-4
clone_size: NA
cdr3_aa: CSVSYGTGSEKLFF
cdr3_nt: TGCAGCGTTTCGTACGGGACAGGGTCTGAAAAACTGTTTTTT

v_call: TRBV28
d_call: NA
j_call: TRBJ2-3
clone_size: few
cdr3_aa: CASSPQNTDTQYF
cdr3_nt: TGTGCCAGCAGTCCCCAGAACACAGATACGCAGTATTTT

v_call: TRBV28
d_call: NA
j_call: TRBJ1-5
clone_size: NA
cdr3_aa: CASSPGLGIGGPQHF
cdr3_nt: TGTGCCAGCAGTCCCGGGTTGGGGATAGGGGGGCCCCAGCATTTT

v_call: TRBV4-3
d_call: NA
j_call: TRBJ1-6
clone_size: NA
cdr3_aa: CASSQDQPGGYNSPLHF
cdr3_nt: TGCGCCAGCAGCCAAGATCAACCGGGGGGTTATAATTCACCCCTCCACTTT

v_call: TRBV29-1
d_call: NA
j_call: TRBJ1-1
clone_size: NA
cdr3_aa: CSVEQGLNTEAFF
cdr3_nt: TGCAGCGTTGAGCAGGGACTCAACACTGAAGCTTTCTTT

v_call: TRBV29-1
d_call: NA
j_call: TRBJ2-1
clone_size: NA
cdr3_aa: CSLQGGVRAEQFF
cdr3_nt: TGCAGTTTACAGGGAGGGGTGAGGGCTGAGCAGTTCTTC

v_call: TRBV9
d_call: TRBD1
j_call: TRBJ2-7
clone_size: NA
cdr3_aa: CASSVGVGTVYEQYF
cdr3_nt: TGTGCCAGCAGCGTAGGAGTAGGGACAGTCTACGAGCAGTACTTC

v_call: TRBV19
d_call: TRBD1
j_call: TRBJ1-2
clone_size: NA
cdr3_aa: CASSKQGAFGYGYTF
cdr3_nt: TGTGCCAGTAGTAAACAGGGGGCTTTCGGCTATGGCTACACCTTC

v_call: TRBV9
d_call: NA
j_call: TRBJ2-3
clone_size: NA
cdr3_aa: CASSVRSAPDTQYF
cdr3_nt: TGTGCCAGCAGCGTCCGTAGCGCCCCAGATACGCAGTATTTT

v_call: TRBV4-2
d_call: TRBD1
j_call: TRBJ1-4
clone_size: once
cdr3_aa: CASSQGGWTGDEKLFF
cdr3_nt: TGTGCCAGCAGCCAAGGGGGCTGGACAGGGGATGAAAAACTGTTTTTT

v_call: TRBV7-2
d_call: NA
j_call: TRBJ2-7
clone_size: NA
cdr3_aa: CASSPGGTSITYEQYF
cdr3_nt: TGTGCCAGCAGCCCAGGGGGGACTTCTATTACCTACGAGCAGTACTTC

v_call: TRBV10-1
d_call: TRBD1
j_call: TRBJ1-2
clone_size: NA
cdr3_aa: CASRDRGSDGYTF
cdr3_nt: TGCGCCAGCAGAGACAGGGGGTCGGATGGCTACACCTTC

v_call: TRBV18
d_call: NA
j_call: TRBJ2-1
clone_size: NA
cdr3_aa: CASSPSGGNEQFF
cdr3_nt: TGTGCCAGCTCACCATCAGGGGGGAATGAGCAGTTCTTC

v_call: TRBV2
d_call: TRBD2
j_call: TRBJ2-2
clone_size: NA
cdr3_aa: CASREGGVSGELFF
cdr3_nt: TGTGCCAGCAGGGAGGGAGGGGTAAGCGGGGAGCTGTTTTTT

v_call: TRBV6-5
d_call: TRBD1
j_call: TRBJ2-7
clone_size: few
cdr3_aa: CASRGQSSYEQYF
cdr3_nt: TGTGCCAGCAGGGGACAGAGCTCCTACGAGCAGTACTTC

v_call: TRBV9
d_call: TRBD1
j_call: TRBJ2-2
clone_size: NA
cdr3_aa: CASSAKTTGPGELFF
cdr3_nt: TGTGCCAGCAGCGCGAAAACGACAGGGCCCGGGGAGCTGTTTTTT

v_call: TRBV19
d_call: NA
j_call: TRBJ1-2
clone_size: NA
cdr3_aa: CASSLRGNYGYTF
cdr3_nt: TGTGCCAGTAGTCTCCGGGGTAACTATGGCTACACCTTC

v_call: TRBV28
d_call: NA
j_call: TRBJ1-4
clone_size: NA
cdr3_aa: CASSPFGEKLFF
cdr3_nt: TGTGCCAGCAGTCCCTTCGGTGAAAAACTGTTTTTT

v_call: TRBV6-5
d_call: NA
j_call: TRBJ1-5
clone_size: NA
cdr3_aa: CASSLGPSNQPRHF
cdr3_nt: TGTGCCAGCAGCCTTGGGCCAAGCAATCAGCCCCGGCATTTT

v_call: TRBV29-1
d_call: NA
j_call: TRBJ1-2
clone_size: NA
cdr3_aa: CSAYTGMGGYTF
cdr3_nt: TGCAGCGCCTACACAGGGATGGGTGGCTACACCTTC

v_call: TRBV7-4
d_call: TRBD1
j_call: TRBJ2-7
clone_size: NA
cdr3_aa: CASSLPFLQGAHEQYF
cdr3_nt: TGTGCCAGCAGTCTTCCATTCCTCCAGGGGGCCCACGAGCAGTACTTC

v_call: TRBV28
d_call: NA
j_call: TRBJ2-5
clone_size: NA
cdr3_aa: CASIHGGQETQYF
cdr3_nt: TGTGCCAGCATTCACGGGGGTCAAGAGACCCAGTACTTC

v_call: TRBV27
d_call: TRBD1
j_call: TRBJ1-6
clone_size: NA
cdr3_aa: CASSLSTGTVDSPLHF
cdr3_nt: TGTGCCAGCAGTTTATCTACGGGGACAGTGGATTCACCCCTCCACTTT

v_call: TRBV7-9
d_call: TRBD1
j_call: TRBJ1-2
clone_size: NA
cdr3_aa: CASSFGQDGYTF
cdr3_nt: TGTGCCAGCAGCTTCGGACAGGATGGCTACACCTTC

v_call: TRBV11-3
d_call: TRBD1
j_call: TRBJ1-6
clone_size: once
cdr3_aa: CASSHRQGYNSPLHF
cdr3_nt: TGTGCCAGCAGCCATCGACAGGGTTATAATTCACCCCTCCACTTT

v_call: TRBV5-1
d_call: NA
j_call: TRBJ1-4
clone_size: NA
cdr3_aa: CASSLSQGQYEKLFF
cdr3_nt: TGCGCCAGCAGCTTATCTCAAGGACAATATGAAAAACTGTTTTTT

v_call: TRBV7-9
d_call: NA
j_call: TRBJ1-5
clone_size: NA
cdr3_aa: CSSSLGRTREGNQPQHF
cdr3_nt: TGTTCCAGCAGCTTAGGAAGGACCAGGGAGGGCAATCAGCCCCAGCATTTT

v_call: TRBV27
d_call: NA
j_call: TRBJ1-1
clone_size: NA
cdr3_aa: CASSLDRSRRSEAFF
cdr3_nt: TGTGCCAGCAGTCTCGACAGGTCCCGAAGAAGTGAAGCTTTCTTT

v_call: TRBV5-1
d_call: NA
j_call: TRBJ1-2
clone_size: NA
cdr3_aa: CASSWGQGSHGYTF
cdr3_nt: TGCGCCAGCAGCTGGGGCCAGGGGAGTCATGGCTACACCTTC